This T cell receptor beta chain stems from a study of CD8 T cells in Susac syndrome. At the level of the study: Among the Susac syndrome patients who underwent sequencing, roughly six had clinically active disease, while about 8 of them were in remission.

High-throughput TCR beta sequencing covered peripheral CD8+ and CD4+ T cells. Random hexamers were used to reverse transcribe the RNA input (roughly 0.5 to 1 ug). TCRdb itself ran the immunoSEQ multiplex PCR reads through MiXCR, one entry per CDR3 protein. The sample records 150,000 or so distinct CDR3 sequences, 85% to 95% being singletons. Deletions cut 2 bases from V and 2 bases from J, with 9 bases between. The germline CDR1 and CDR2 sequences are SGHRS and YFSETQ. The CDR3 consists of 14 residues. The source material was CD4+ T cells from PBMCs. The chain joins TRBV5-1 to TRBJ2-3; a possible D gene is TRBD1 (5 bases). This sequence was found in a human donor with Susac syndrome. CDR3 nucleotides: TGCGCCAGCAGCTTCAGGGTCCCCACAGATACGCAGTATTTT. Residues: CASSFRVPTDTQYF.